These T cell receptor beta chains were read from a single sample in a study of cytomegalovirus exposure and HLA in healthy donors. Measured with immunoSEQ multiplex PCR; TCRdb has only the in-frame clones, and not every one. Of some 220,000 clones in the sample, about three quarters were seen once. Source material: PBMCs. Receptor source: a boy younger than 18 in good health and CMV-seronegative. Both conserved end residues are part of each CDR3. D genes are given only for firm matches. Not every row has a clone size; where given, it reads once, few, many or a size class.

D gene	V gene	clone size	J gene	CDR3 protein	CDR3 DNA
TRBD2	TRBV30	NA	TRBJ2-1	CAWRLAGGPVENEQFF	TGTGCCTGGAGACTAGCGGGGGGGCCGGTGGAGAATGAGCAGTTCTTC
NA	TRBV5-1	NA	TRBJ1-2	CASSRAGADGYTF	TGCGCCAGCAGCCGGGCGGGCGCCGATGGCTACACCTTC
TRBD2	TRBV19	few	TRBJ2-3	CASSIIAGGPYGDTQYF	TGTGCCAGTAGTATAATAGCGGGAGGGCCGTATGGAGATACGCAGTATTTT
TRBD1	TRBV7-2	few	TRBJ2-7	CASSLQGGLYEQYF	TGTGCCAGCAGCCTACAGGGGGGTCTCTACGAGCAGTACTTC
NA	TRBV7-6	NA	TRBJ1-5	CASSPSAGVIGPQHF	TGTGCCAGCAGCCCAAGCGCGGGGGTCATAGGGCCCCAGCATTTT
NA	TRBV18	NA	TRBJ2-5	CASSPPAPAGDQETQYF	TGTGCCAGCTCACCACCCGCGCCAGCGGGCGACCAAGAGACCCAGTACTTC
NA	TRBV2	NA	TRBJ1-5	CASRSGRQPQHF	TGTGCCAGCCGGTCGGGGAGGCAGCCCCAGCATTTT
TRBD2	TRBV27	once	TRBJ2-7	CASSPLAGGPSSYEQYF	TGTGCCAGCAGCCCTCTAGCGGGAGGTCCGAGCTCCTACGAGCAGTACTTC
TRBD2	TRBV7-9	few	TRBJ2-1	CASSLGARGDSYNEQFF	TGTGCCAGCAGCTTAGGGGCTCGGGGGGACTCCTACAATGAGCAGTTCTTC
NA	TRBV19	NA	TRBJ1-2	CASSMRQDRANYGYTF	TGTGCCAGTAGTATGCGGCAAGACAGAGCTAACTATGGCTACACCTTC
NA	TRBV30	few	TRBJ1-2	CAGQGRGGYTF	TGTGCCGGTCAGGGGCGAGGTGGCTACACCTTC
TRBD1	TRBV6-4	NA	TRBJ2-3	CASSDSPGQGTDTQYF	TGTGCCAGCAGTGACTCTCCGGGACAGGGTACAGATACGCAGTATTTT
NA	TRBV19	NA	TRBJ1-2	CASSGARANQIYGYTF	TGTGCCAGTAGTGGGGCTAGGGCGAATCAAATCTATGGCTACACCTTC
NA	TRBV10-2	NA	TRBJ1-1	CASSEETTEAFF	TGCGCCAGCAGTGAGGAGACAACTGAAGCTTTCTTT
TRBD1	TRBV4-1	NA	TRBJ1-1	CASSQVYRGDTEAFF	TGCGCCAGCAGCCAAGTATACAGGGGAGACACTGAAGCTTTCTTT
TRBD1	TRBV30	NA	TRBJ2-7	CAWSVQWWQGAIYEQYF	TGTGCCTGGAGTGTACAATGGTGGCAGGGGGCCATCTACGAGCAGTACTTC
NA	TRBV30	NA	TRBJ2-7	CAWESSGTYEQYF	TGTGCCTGGGAGTCTAGTGGAACCTACGAGCAGTACTTC
NA	TRBV30	once	TRBJ2-7	CAWSVKGISYEQYF	TGTGCCTGGAGTGTAAAGGGGATCTCCTACGAGCAGTACTTC
NA	TRBV30	NA	TRBJ2-1	CAQDRGSSYNEQFF	TGTGCGCAAGACCGGGGGTCCTCCTACAATGAGCAGTTCTTC
TRBD1	TRBV5-4	few	TRBJ1-1	CASSTLGTGSLMFF	TGTGCCAGCAGCACTTTGGGGACAGGGAGCTTGATGTTCTTT
TRBD2	TRBV7-6	NA	TRBJ2-3	CASSFPGGRNTQYF	TGTGCCAGCAGCTTTCCGGGGGGACGCAATACGCAGTATTTT
NA	TRBV7-4	few	TRBJ2-7	CASSPSPGTKQYF	TGTGCCAGCAGCCCATCCCCAGGTACCAAGCAGTACTTC
TRBD2	TRBV29-1	NA	TRBJ2-7	CSVEGGLASYEQYF	TGCAGCGTTGAGGGGGGACTAGCGAGCTACGAGCAGTACTTC
NA	TRBV19	NA	TRBJ1-2	CASSIVSARAAYGYTF	TGTGCCAGTAGTATAGTCTCGGCCAGGGCGGCCTATGGCTACACCTTC
NA	TRBV30	once	TRBJ2-7	CAWSTRGLLSYEQYF	TGTGCCTGGAGTACCCGGGGACTTCTCTCCTACGAGCAGTACTTC
NA	TRBV7-3	few	TRBJ2-1	CASSLGPPPRGEQFF	TGTGCCAGCAGCTTAGGGCCGCCACCCCGGGGTGAGCAGTTCTTC
NA	TRBV11-3	NA	TRBJ1-1	CASSLARGGTEAFF	TGTGCCAGCAGCTTAGCCCGGGGAGGCACTGAAGCTTTCTTT
NA	TRBV10-1	once	TRBJ2-3	CASSFRGLLGTDTQYF	TGCGCCAGCAGTTTCAGGGGCCTCTTGGGCACAGATACGCAGTATTTT
NA	TRBV4-2	once	TRBJ2-3	CASSQDRYTTSTDTQYF	TGTGCCAGCAGCCAAGATCGGTATACCACTAGCACAGATACGCAGTATTTT
TRBD1	TRBV10-3	NA	TRBJ1-2	CAIRPTGEAYGYTF	TGTGCCATCAGACCGACAGGGGAAGCCTATGGCTACACCTTC
NA	TRBV19	NA	TRBJ2-2	CASSSVRGSVGTGELFF	TGTGCCAGTAGTTCCGTTCGTGGAAGCGTAGGAACCGGGGAGCTGTTTTTT
NA	TRBV11-2	NA	TRBJ1-1	CASSFRAEAFF	TGTGCCAGCAGCTTCAGGGCTGAAGCTTTCTTT
NA	TRBV19	NA	TRBJ1-4	CASSSLQGYNEKLFF	TGTGCCAGTAGTAGCCTTCAGGGGTATAATGAAAAACTGTTTTTT
TRBD1	TRBV6-5	NA	TRBJ1-2	CASSFTGTAVGYTF	TGTGCCAGCAGTTTCACCGGGACAGCGGTAGGCTACACCTTC
NA	TRBV9	NA	TRBJ1-2	CASSVADRSYGYTF	TGTGCCAGCAGCGTAGCCGACAGGAGTTATGGCTACACCTTC
TRBD1	TRBV2	NA	TRBJ1-5	CASRDRGGQPQHF	TGTGCCAGCAGGGACAGGGGTGGTCAGCCCCAGCATTTT
NA	TRBV6-5	NA	TRBJ2-7	CASSYRGIGYEQYF	TGTGCCAGCAGTTATCGCGGGATAGGTTACGAGCAGTACTTC
TRBD1	TRBV5-1	NA	TRBJ1-4	CASRTGQAATNEKLFF	TGCGCCAGCAGAACCGGACAGGCCGCAACTAATGAAAAACTGTTTTTT
NA	TRBV5-1	NA	TRBJ2-7	CASSLGLTNYEQYF	TGCGCCAGCAGCTTGGGCCTCACAAATTACGAGCAGTACTTC
NA	TRBV5-6	few	TRBJ2-5	CASSRGSPAETQYF	TGTGCCAGCAGCCGGGGGTCCCCCGCTGAGACCCAGTACTTC
TRBD1	TRBV9	NA	TRBJ2-7	CASSVTGAPYEQYF	TGTGCCAGCAGCGTGACAGGGGCTCCCTACGAGCAGTACTTC
TRBD2	TRBV27	NA	TRBJ2-1	CASSLLEAGTSGGPSSYNEQFF	TGTGCCAGCAGTTTACTCGAGGCCGGGACTAGCGGGGGGCCTAGCTCCTACAATGAGCAGTTCTTC